Reported below is one TCR beta chain. The data belong to a study of blood T cells in healthy people across ages. The overall study: Template switching retrieved approximately one barcoded beta molecule for each two T cells.

Researchers report isolating at least 6.5 million PBMCs per sample. The authors extracted at least 5 micrograms of total RNA per sample. Germline assignment: CDR1 SGDLS and CDR2 YYNGEE. Trimming removed 4 bases at V and 6 bases at J, with 16 bases between. This CDR3 contains 14 residues. Then a second PCR, running about 6 to 12 cycles, was carried out with a sample-barcoded 5' primer and a J-beta primer mix. Every single cDNA molecule received a tag from a template-switch adaptor with 12 random nucleotides. A single record per CDR3 protein comes from TCRdb applying MiXCR to the 5' RACE reads. The table records about 780,000 distinct CDR3 sequences, less than 60% of them present only once.

This sequence was found in an elderly man in good health. Material for sequencing was blood. This chain links TRBV9 with TRBJ1-1; no reliable D call. The chain's CDR3 is CASSLDGTLAEAFF. The CDR3 DNA sequence: TGTGCCAGCAGCTTGGACGGAACACTGGCTGAAGCTTTCTTT. Together with reference TRBV9 and TRBJ1-1, the CDR3 gives the full variable domain: DSGVTQTPKHLITATGQRVTLRCSPRSGDLSVYWYQQSLDQGLQFLIQYYNGEERAKGNILERFSAQQFPDLHSELNLSSLELGDSALYFCASSLDGTLAEAFFGQGTRLTVV.